The next 12 T cell receptor beta chains were all read from a single sample in a study of OX40 agonist ivuxolimab in advanced cancers. Clones were sequenced by immunoSEQ multiplex PCR, and TCRdb holds only the in-frame ones, with some missing. The sample has 70,000 to 80,000 clones, 80% to 95% seen once. The sequenced sample was CD4+ or CD8+ T cells sorted from blood, obtained in a trial of the OX40 agonist ivuxolimab. These receptors were obtained from an adult with an advanced solid tumor such as melanoma, head and neck, liver or kidney cancer.

The rearrangement links TRBV6-4 to TRBJ2-3, with TRBD2 identical over 9 bases. Germline V gene data show CDR1 as MRHNA and CDR2 as SNTAGT. V gave up 3 bases and J gave up 3 bases; unmatched junction bases: 4. This CDR3 has 15 amino acids. The CDR3 spells CASSEFSGRTDTQYF. CDR3 coding DNA: TGTGCCAGCAGTGAGTTTAGCGGGAGAACAGATACGCAGTATTTT.

In DNA, the CDR3 is TGTGCCAGCAGTTTATACAGGGCTGGCAATCAGCCCCAGCATTTT. It codes for CASSLYRAGNQPQHF. V usage is TRBV27 and J usage is TRBJ1-5; D may be TRBD1 (6 bases). This CDR3 comprises 15 residues. Germline V gene sequence: CDR1 MNHEY, CDR2 SMNVEV (reference sequence). V was clipped by 1 base and J by 2 bases, with 9 bases between them.

The chain combines TRBV5-6 with TRBJ2-2, with D tentatively TRBD1 (5 bases). V was shortened by 5 bases and J by 1 base, with 18 bases between the two germline ends. This CDR3 comprises 17 residues. Germline loops: CDR1 SGHDT, CDR2 YYEEEE. CDR3 protein: CASRPLGRSMNTGELFF. The CDR3 coding sequence is TGTGCCAGCAGACCTTTGGGGCGTAGCATGAACACCGGGGAGCTGTTTTTT.

The V gene is TRBV11-2, the J gene TRBJ2-1; the match to TRBD1 covers 10 bases. The CDR3 length is 14 residues. With V trimmed by 5 bases and J by 4 bases, 2 bases remained unmatched. From germline, CDR1 is SGHAT and CDR2 FQNNGV. CDR3 bases: TGTGCCAGCAGCCTGGGACAGGGGTACAATGAGCAGTTCTTC. Its translation is CASSLGQGYNEQFF. Complete variable domain (other parts from reference TRBV11-2 and TRBJ2-1): EAGVAQSPRYKIIEKRQSVAFWCNPISGHATLYWYQQILGQGPKLLIQFQNNGVVDDSQLPKDRFSAERLKGVDSTLKIQPAKLEDSAVYLCASSLGQGYNEQFFGPGTRLTVL.

The chain carries TRBV10-2 and TRBJ2-7; 7 bases line up with TRBD2. CDR1 is WSHSY, CDR2 SAAADI, per germline. The CDR3 spans 15 residues. The V gene end was trimmed by 6 bases and the J gene end by 3 bases; junction bases not matched to a gene: 11. CDR3 residues: CASSNPGRSNYEQYF. The CDR3 DNA sequence: TGCGCCAGCAGCAATCCCGGGAGGTCAAACTACGAGCAGTACTTC.

The V call is TRBV27, the J call TRBJ2-6; D is perhaps TRBD1 (6 bases). With 6 bases removed from V and 0 bases from J, the gap between germline ends came to 9 bases. The CDR3 loop spans 15 amino acids. Germline-derived CDR1 and CDR2 are MNHEY and SMNVEV (reference sequence). The CDR3 here is CASSPQGSGANVLTF. The CDR3 DNA sequence: TGTGCCAGCAGCCCACAGGGCTCTGGGGCCAACGTCCTGACTTTC.

The chain combines TRBV11-2 with TRBJ2-7; D tentatively fits TRBD1 or TRBD2 (6 bases each). The V and J ends lost 0 bases and 5 bases respectively, with 14 bases between them. The CDR3 spans 15 residues. The germline V gene encodes CDR1 SGHAT and CDR2 FQNNGV. The CDR3 here is CASSLDEGGYHEQYF. CDR3 sequence (DNA): TGTGCCAGCAGCTTAGACGAGGGGGGCTACCACGAGCAGTACTTC. The entire variable domain, with the rest obtained from reference TRBV11-2 and TRBJ2-7, is as follows: EAGVAQSPRYKIIEKRQSVAFWCNPISGHATLYWYQQILGQGPKLLIQFQNNGVVDDSQLPKDRFSAERLKGVDSTLKIQPAKLEDSAVYLCASSLDEGGYHEQYFGPGTRLTVT.

The chain is built from TRBV6-5 and TRBJ2-7, with D possibly being TRBD2 (6 bases). The CDR3 is 15 amino acids. Trimming shortened V by 6 bases and J by 4 bases, and 19 bases separated the two germline ends. CDR1 is MNHEY and CDR2 is SVGAGI in the germline V gene. The DNA of the CDR3 is TGTGCCAGCAGACCCGGGACTGCCGCTCCATACGAGCAGTACTTC. Encoded protein: CASRPGTAAPYEQYF.

V usage is TRBV7-2 and J usage is TRBJ2-1; a possible D gene is TRBD2 (6 bases). The CDR3 extends over 13 amino acids. Germline lookup yields CDR1 SGHTA and CDR2 FQGNSA. Trimming removed 8 bases at V and 0 bases at J, with 8 bases between. CDR3 loop: CASGLFSYNEQFF. CDR3 nucleotide sequence: TGTGCCAGCGGACTATTCTCCTACAATGAGCAGTTCTTC.

The rearrangement uses TRBV6-5 and TRBJ1-2, with D maybe TRBD1 (5 bases). The CDR3 covers 13 residues. Germline CDR1 MNHEY, CDR2 SVGAGI. V was clipped by 8 bases and J by 7 bases, with 17 bases between them. CDR3 residues: CASSSGGGRGYTF. The CDR3 DNA is TGTGCCAGCTCATCTGGGGGAGGACGTGGCTACACCTTC.

The chain employs TRBV5-4 and TRBJ2-3; D tentatively fits TRBD1 or TRBD2 (6 bases each). This CDR3 region has 17 residues. Trimming pared 5 bases from V and 5 bases from J, leaving 24 bases between. Germline V gene lookup returns CDR1 SGHNT and CDR2 YYREEE (reference sequence). The CDR3 nucleotides are TGTGCCAGCAGTTCCCGGGGGCGGGGCGACCAGGGAGATACGCAGTATTTT. Its translation: CASSSRGRGDQGDTQYF.

The sample holds one count of this clone. This chain connects TRBV2 to TRBJ1-4; tentative D call: TRBD1 (6 bases). The CDR3 loop spans 15 amino acids. Trimming took off 6 bases at V and 8 bases at J, with 19 bases between the two ends. Germline CDR1 SNHLY, CDR2 FYNNEI. The CDR3 coding sequence is TGTGCCAGCAGCGAACAGGGACAAGCGAGGGAAAAACTGTTTTTT. This codes for CASSEQGQAREKLFF.